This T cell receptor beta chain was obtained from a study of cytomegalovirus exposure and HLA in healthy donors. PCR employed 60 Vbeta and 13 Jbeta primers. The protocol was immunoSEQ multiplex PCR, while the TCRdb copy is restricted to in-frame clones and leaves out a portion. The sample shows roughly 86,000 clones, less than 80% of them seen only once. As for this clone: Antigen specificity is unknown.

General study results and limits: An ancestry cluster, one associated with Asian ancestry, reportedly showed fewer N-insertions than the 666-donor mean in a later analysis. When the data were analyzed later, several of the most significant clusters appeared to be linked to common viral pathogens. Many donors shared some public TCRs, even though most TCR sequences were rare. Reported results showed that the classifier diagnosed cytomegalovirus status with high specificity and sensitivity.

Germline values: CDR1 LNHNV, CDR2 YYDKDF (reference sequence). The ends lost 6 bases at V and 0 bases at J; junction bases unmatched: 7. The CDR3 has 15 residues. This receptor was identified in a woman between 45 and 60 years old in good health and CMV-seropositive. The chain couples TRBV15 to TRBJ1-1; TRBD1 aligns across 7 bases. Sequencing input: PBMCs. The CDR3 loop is CATRPPGQMNTEAFF. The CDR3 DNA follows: TGTGCCACCAGACCGCCGGGACAGATGAACACTGAAGCTTTCTTT. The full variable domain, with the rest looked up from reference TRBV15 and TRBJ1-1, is DAMVIQNPRYQVTQFGKPVTLSCSQTLNHNVMYWYQQKSSQAPKLLFHYYDKDFNNEADTPDNFQSRRPNTSFCFLDIRSPGLGDTAMYLCATRPPGQMNTEAFFGQGTRLTVV.